These T cell receptor beta chains were read from a single sample in a study of T cell repertoires in ileal Crohn's disease. Sequenced by immunoSEQ multiplex PCR; TCRdb stores in-frame clones only, minus some. The sample has 7,000 to 8,500 clones; 65% to 90% are singletons. Sequencing was performed on ileal tissue. The receptors come from an adult with Crohn's disease. Each CDR3 is given with its conserved first and last residue. D genes are given only for firm matches. For some rows the clone size is stated as once, few or many, or as a class when expanded; others skip it.

v_call	d_call	j_call	cdr3_length	clone_size	cdr3_nt	cdr3_aa
TRBV19	TRBD2	TRBJ2-1	15	few	TGTGCCAGTAGTATATTGATAGCGGGAGGTAGTGAGCAGTTCTTC	CASSILIAGGSEQFF
TRBV4-1	-	TRBJ2-7	13	-	TGCGCCAGCAGCCCCTGGACTGGATACGAGCAGTACTTC	CASSPWTGYEQYF
TRBV2	-	TRBJ2-7	13	few	TGTGCCAGCATGCGAGACTTAACCTACGAGCAGTACTTC	CASMRDLTYEQYF
TRBV18	TRBD1	TRBJ1-3	16	-	TGTGCCAGCTCAGCCGGGACAGGGGATTCTGGAAACACCATATATTTT	CASSAGTGDSGNTIYF
TRBV5-1	-	TRBJ2-5	14	few	TGCGCCAGCAGCTTCGACTGGTCTCCCGAGACCCAGTACTTC	CASSFDWSPETQYF
TRBV30	TRBD2	TRBJ2-1	11	-	TGTGCCTGGACCGGGGGGAATGAGCAGTTCTTC	CAWTGGNEQFF
TRBV28	TRBD2	TRBJ2-1	20	-	TGTGCCAGCAGTTCCTTACCGGGACTAGCGGGCCCAAGCTCCTACAATGAGCAGTTCTTC	CASSSLPGLAGPSSYNEQFF
TRBV18	-	TRBJ2-5	17	-	TGTGCCAGCTCACCAAGGGTGGCTTCCGGGATTGGAGAGACCCAGTACTTC	CASSPRVASGIGETQYF
TRBV6-1	-	TRBJ1-2	17	-	TGTGCCAGCAGTGAAGCACTGGGGGGGCGGTTAAGCGTTGGCTACACCTTC	CASSEALGGRLSVGYTF
TRBV5-8	-	TRBJ2-2	17	large	TGTGCCAGCAGTTACTGGACAGCGAACGATAACGCCGGGGAGCTGTTTTTT	CASSYWTANDNAGELFF
TRBV19	TRBD1	TRBJ1-2	17	-	TGTGCCAGTAGTACGAGTCCCGGGACAGGGGAGAAGAATGGCTACACCTTC	CASSTSPGTGEKNGYTF
TRBV15	TRBD2	TRBJ2-3	16	once	TGTGCCACCAGCCGTGGAACGGGACTAGCCCCATCTCCGCAGTATTTT	CATSRGTGLAPSPQYF
TRBV6-1	TRBD2	TRBJ2-1	15	-	TGTGCCAGCAGTGATGCTAGCGGGAGGTACAATGAGCAGTTCTTC	CASSDASGRYNEQFF
TRBV5-1	TRBD1	TRBJ2-5	15	-	TGCGCCAGCAGCCCAGGGGGACAACGGGGAGAGACCCAGTACTTC	CASSPGGQRGETQYF
TRBV18	TRBD1	TRBJ1-1	13	-	TGTGCCAGCTCACGCGGACAGGACACTGAAGCTTTCTTT	CASSRGQDTEAFF
TRBV5-4	TRBD1	TRBJ2-2	15	-	TGTGCCAGCAGCAAGCCCGGGACAGGGCGCGGGGAGCTGTTTTTT	CASSKPGTGRGELFF
TRBV4-1	TRBD1	TRBJ1-5	16	-	TGCGCCAGCAGCCAAGAGACAGGGACTGGCTATCAGCCCCAGCATTTT	CASSQETGTGYQPQHF
TRBV15	TRBD1	TRBJ2-1	15	-	TGTGCCACCAGCCCAGGACAGGAAGCCTACAATGAGCAGTTCTTC	CATSPGQEAYNEQFF
TRBV7-6	TRBD2	TRBJ2-7	13	once	TGTGCCAGCAGCTCCGACGGGGGGTACGAGCAGTACTTC	CASSSDGGYEQYF
TRBV19	-	TRBJ2-2	15	-	TGTGCCAGCTACAAAAGACTAGTTAACACCGGGGAGCTGTTTTTT	CASYKRLVNTGELFF
TRBV11-3	-	TRBJ1-1	13	-	TGTGCCAGCAGCCCACTTATGAACACTGAAGCTTTCTTT	CASSPLMNTEAFF
TRBV27	TRBD1	TRBJ1-5	15	-	TGTGCCAGCAGTTTAATGGGACAGAGGGATCAGCCCCAGCATTTT	CASSLMGQRDQPQHF
TRBV5-6	TRBD1	TRBJ2-5	14	-	TGTGCCAGCGGTTTGACAGGGTTCGGGGAGACCCAGTACTTC	CASGLTGFGETQYF
TRBV5-1	-	TRBJ1-5	14	-	TGCGCCAGCAGCCTGGACAGTAGCAATCAGCCCCAGCATTTT	CASSLDSSNQPQHF
TRBV11-1	-	TRBJ1-1	14	few	TGTGCCAGCAGCAGGGCTGGGGCACTCACTGAAGCTTTCTTT	CASSRAGALTEAFF
TRBV27	TRBD2	TRBJ2-1	15	once	TGTGCCAGCAGTCTTCTAGCGGGGGGGTACAATGAGCAGTTCTTC	CASSLLAGGYNEQFF
TRBV6-1	TRBD2	TRBJ2-2	15	-	TGTGCCAGCAGTGATAGCGGGAGGGCCGTCGGGGAGCTGTTTTTT	CASSDSGRAVGELFF
TRBV11-2	TRBD1	TRBJ2-5	13	-	TGTGCCAGCAGCCCGACAGGGCCCATGGCCCAGTACTTC	CASSPTGPMAQYF
TRBV29-1	TRBD1	TRBJ1-2	13	-	TGCAGCGTACAAGGACAGGGGGCAGGTGGCTACACCTTC	CSVQGQGAGGYTF
TRBV4-1	TRBD2	TRBJ2-7	14	-	TGCGCCAGCAGCCAAACACTAGCGAGATACGAGCAGTACTTC	CASSQTLARYEQYF
TRBV11-3	-	TRBJ2-1	15	-	TGTGCCAGCAGCCAGGGCGGAGACTCTAACAATGAGCAGTTCTTC	CASSQGGDSNNEQFF
TRBV5-4	TRBD2	TRBJ2-3	14	-	TGTGCCAGCAGCACCGGGGGGGTCGCAGATACGCAGTATTTT	CASSTGGVADTQYF
TRBV2	-	TRBJ2-7	14	-	TGTGCCAGCAACAGAGGAGGTATGAGCTACGAGCAGTACTTC	CASNRGGMSYEQYF
TRBV15	TRBD2	TRBJ2-7	15	-	TGTGCCACCAGCAGTAGGGTAGCGGGAGTGTACGAGCAGTACTTC	CATSSRVAGVYEQYF
TRBV6-5	-	TRBJ1-5	14	-	TGTGCCAGCAGTTACGGGGGCACCAATCAGCCCCAGCATTTT	CASSYGGTNQPQHF
TRBV25-1	TRBD2	TRBJ2-5	16	-	TGTGCCAGCAGTGAGGCTAGCGGGACTTTTGAAGAGACCCAGTACTTC	CASSEASGTFEETQYF
TRBV7-8	-	TRBJ1-1	16	-	TGTGCCAGCAGCTTAGGCGGGCCGGGGATGAACACTGAAGCTTTCTTT	CASSLGGPGMNTEAFF
TRBV4-1	-	TRBJ1-2	11	-	TGCGCCAGCTCGGCGGTAGCCGGCTACACCTTC	CASSAVAGYTF
TRBV18	-	TRBJ2-5	15	-	TGTGCCAGCTCCCAGACGACAGGCTCCCAAGAGACCCAGTACTTC	CASSQTTGSQETQYF
TRBV11-1	-	TRBJ2-2	13	-	TGTGCCAGCAGCCCCGGGTCGGGAGGGGAGCTGTTTTTT	CASSPGSGGELFF
TRBV4-1	-	TRBJ1-3	17	-	TGCGCCAGCAGCCAAGGAGGTGCGACAGGACACCGAAACACCATATATTTT	CASSQGGATGHRNTIYF
TRBV4-1	-	TRBJ2-3	22	once	TGCGCCAGCAGCCAAGATGAATATGACTTCCCTTTTATCATAATTAGCACAGATACGCAGTATTTT	CASSQDEYDFPFIIISTDTQYF
TRBV27	TRBD2	TRBJ2-7	16	-	TGTGCCAGCTTGGGAAAACTTAGCGGGAGAGCCTACGAGCAGTACTTC	CASLGKLSGRAYEQYF
TRBV7-9	TRBD1	TRBJ2-5	11	-	TGTGCCAGCACCAGGGGGGAGACCCAGTACTTC	CASTRGETQYF
TRBV5-1	TRBD1	TRBJ2-3	15	-	TGCGCCAGCAGCGTGACAGGGGGCGAGCCAGATACGCAGTATTTT	CASSVTGGEPDTQYF
TRBV9	-	TRBJ2-3	15	-	TGTGCCAGCAGCGTAAACCCCCTAGTTCAAGATACGCAGTATTTT	CASSVNPLVQDTQYF
TRBV4-2	TRBD2	TRBJ2-3	16	-	TGTGCCAGCAGCCAAGCCCTAGCGGGAGGCACAGATACGCAGTATTTT	CASSQALAGGTDTQYF